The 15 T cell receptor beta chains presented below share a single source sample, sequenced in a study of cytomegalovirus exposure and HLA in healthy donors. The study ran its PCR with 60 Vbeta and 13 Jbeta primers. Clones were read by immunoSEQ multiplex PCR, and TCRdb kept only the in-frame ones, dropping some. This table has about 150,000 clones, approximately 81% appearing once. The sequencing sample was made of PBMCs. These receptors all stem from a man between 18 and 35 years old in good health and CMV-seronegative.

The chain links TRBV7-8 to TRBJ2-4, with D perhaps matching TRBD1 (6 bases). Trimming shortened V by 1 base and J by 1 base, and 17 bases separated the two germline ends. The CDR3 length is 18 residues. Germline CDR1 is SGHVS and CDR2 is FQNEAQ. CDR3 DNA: TGTGCCAGCAGCTTAGGGGTTTACAGGGAAGCGGCCAAAAACATTCAGTACTTC. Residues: CASSLGVYREAAKNIQYF.

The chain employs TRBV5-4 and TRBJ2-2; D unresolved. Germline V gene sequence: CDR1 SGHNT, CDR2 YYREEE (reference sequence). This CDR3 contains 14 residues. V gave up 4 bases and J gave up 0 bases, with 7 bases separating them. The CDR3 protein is CASSGGANTGELFF. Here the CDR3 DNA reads TGTGCCAGCAGCGGTGGAGCGAACACCGGGGAGCTGTTTTTT. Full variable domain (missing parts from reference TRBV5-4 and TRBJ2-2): ETGVTQSPTHLIKTRGQQVTLRCSSQSGHNTVSWYQQALGQGPQFIFQYYREEENGRGNFPPRFSGLQFPNYSSELNVNALELDDSALYLCASSGGANTGELFFGEGSRLTVL.

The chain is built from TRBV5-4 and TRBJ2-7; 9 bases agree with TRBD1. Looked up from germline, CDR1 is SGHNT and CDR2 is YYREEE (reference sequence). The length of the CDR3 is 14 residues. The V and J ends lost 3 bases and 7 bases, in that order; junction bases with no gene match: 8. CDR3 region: CASSSTGGEGEQYF. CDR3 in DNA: TGTGCCAGCAGCTCCACAGGGGGCGAGGGGGAGCAGTACTTC.

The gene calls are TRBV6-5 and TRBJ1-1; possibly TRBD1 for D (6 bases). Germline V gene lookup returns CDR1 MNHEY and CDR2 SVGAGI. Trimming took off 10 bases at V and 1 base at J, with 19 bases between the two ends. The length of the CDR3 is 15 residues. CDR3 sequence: CATQRRGGRNTEAFF. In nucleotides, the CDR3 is TGTGCCACCCAACGAAGGGGGGGAAGGAACACTGAAGCTTTCTTT.

This CDR3 is CASREGGLVEKLFF. CDR3 DNA: TGTGCCAGCAGAGAGGGGGGGCTGGTTGAAAAACTGTTTTTT. V and J are TRBV28 and TRBJ1-4, with D possibly matching TRBD1 (6 bases). The V gene lost 6 bases and the J gene lost 7 bases, with 15 bases spanning the gap. Germline V lookup: CDR1 MDHEN, CDR2 SYDVKM. The CDR3 has 14 amino acids. The full variable domain, its missing parts supplied by reference TRBV28 and TRBJ1-4, is DVKVTQSSRYLVKRTGEKVFLECVQDMDHENMFWYRQDPGLGLRLIYFSYDVKMKEKGDIPEGYSVSREKKERFSLILESASTNQTSMYLCASREGGLVEKLFFGSGTQLSVL.

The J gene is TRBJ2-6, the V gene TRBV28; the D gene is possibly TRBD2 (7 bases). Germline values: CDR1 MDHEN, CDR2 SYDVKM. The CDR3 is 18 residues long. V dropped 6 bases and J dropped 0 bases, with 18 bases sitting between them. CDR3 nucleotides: TGTGCCAGCAGCAGACAGGTCGGGGGGCTCTCTGGGGCCAACGTCCTGACTTTC. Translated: CASSRQVGGLSGANVLTF.

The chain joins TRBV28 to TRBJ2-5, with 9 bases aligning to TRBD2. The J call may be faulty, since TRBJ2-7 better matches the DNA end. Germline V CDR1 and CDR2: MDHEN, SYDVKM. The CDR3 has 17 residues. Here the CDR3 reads CASVGSSGRPHAYEQYF. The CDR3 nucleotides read TGTGCCAGCGTTGGGTCCAGCGGGAGGCCCCATGCCTACGAGCAGTACTTC.

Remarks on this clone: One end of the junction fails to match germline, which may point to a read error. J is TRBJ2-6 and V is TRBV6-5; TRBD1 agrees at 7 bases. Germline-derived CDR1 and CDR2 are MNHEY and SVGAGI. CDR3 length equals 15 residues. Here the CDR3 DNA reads TGTGCCAGCAGTCAGACAGGGTTAGGGGCCAACGGCCTGACTTTC. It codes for CASSQTGLGANGLTF.

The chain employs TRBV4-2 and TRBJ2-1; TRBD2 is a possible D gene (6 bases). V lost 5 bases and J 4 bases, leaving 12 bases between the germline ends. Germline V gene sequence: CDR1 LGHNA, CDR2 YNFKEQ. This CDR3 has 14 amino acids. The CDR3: CASSSSGRYNEQFF. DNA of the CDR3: TGTGCCAGCAGCAGCAGCGGGCGTTACAATGAGCAGTTCTTC.

The CDR3 loop is CASRGADAYNEQFF. As DNA, the CDR3 is TGTGCCAGCAGGGGAGCGGACGCCTACAATGAGCAGTTCTTC. The chain is built from TRBV6-5 and TRBJ2-1; TRBD2 is a possible D gene (5 bases). V lost 6 bases and J 2 bases, leaving 11 bases between the germline ends. CDR1 is MNHEY, CDR2 SVGAGI, per germline. The CDR3 is 14 amino acids.

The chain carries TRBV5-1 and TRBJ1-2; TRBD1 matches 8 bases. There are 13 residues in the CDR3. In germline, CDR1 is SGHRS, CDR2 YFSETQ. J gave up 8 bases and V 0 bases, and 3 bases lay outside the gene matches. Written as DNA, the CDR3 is TGCGCCAGCAGCTTGGCAGGGGGCGCGGGCTACACCTTC. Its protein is CASSLAGGAGYTF.

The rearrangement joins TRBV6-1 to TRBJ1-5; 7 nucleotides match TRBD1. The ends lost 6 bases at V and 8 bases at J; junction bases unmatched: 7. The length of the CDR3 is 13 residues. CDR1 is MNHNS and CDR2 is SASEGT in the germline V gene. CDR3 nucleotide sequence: TGTGCCAGCAGATTCGACAGGGCCGAGCCCCAGCATTTT. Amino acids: CASRFDRAEPQHF.

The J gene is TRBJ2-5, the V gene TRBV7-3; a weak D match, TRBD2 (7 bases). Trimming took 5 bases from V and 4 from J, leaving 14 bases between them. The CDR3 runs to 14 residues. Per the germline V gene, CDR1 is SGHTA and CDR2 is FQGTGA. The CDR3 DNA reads TGTGCCAGCAGCGCCGGGGGGCGGGTAGAGACCCAGTACTTC. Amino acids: CASSAGGRVETQYF.

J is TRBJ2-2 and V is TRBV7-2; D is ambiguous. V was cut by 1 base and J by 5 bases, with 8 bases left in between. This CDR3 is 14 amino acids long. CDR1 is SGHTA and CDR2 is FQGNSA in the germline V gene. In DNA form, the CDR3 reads TGTGCCAGCAGCTTAGGTCTCAGGACCGGGGAGCTGTTTTTT. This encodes CASSLGLRTGELFF.

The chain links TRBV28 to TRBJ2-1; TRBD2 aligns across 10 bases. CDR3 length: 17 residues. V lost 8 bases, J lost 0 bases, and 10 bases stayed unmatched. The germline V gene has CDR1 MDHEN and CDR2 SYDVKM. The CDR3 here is CASLGGLATYSYNEQFF. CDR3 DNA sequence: TGTGCCAGCCTTGGGGGACTAGCGACCTACTCCTACAATGAGCAGTTCTTC.